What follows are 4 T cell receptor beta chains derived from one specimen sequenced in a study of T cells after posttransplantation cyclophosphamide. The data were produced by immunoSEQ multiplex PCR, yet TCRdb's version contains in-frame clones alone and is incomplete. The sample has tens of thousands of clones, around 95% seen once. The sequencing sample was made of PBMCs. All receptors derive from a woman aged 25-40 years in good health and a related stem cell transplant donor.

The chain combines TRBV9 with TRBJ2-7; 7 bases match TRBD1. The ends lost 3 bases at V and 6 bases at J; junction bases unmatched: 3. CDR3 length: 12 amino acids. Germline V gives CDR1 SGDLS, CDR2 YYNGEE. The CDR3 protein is CASSGAGGEQYF. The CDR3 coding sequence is TGTGCCAGCAGCGGGGCAGGGGGCGAGCAGTACTTC.

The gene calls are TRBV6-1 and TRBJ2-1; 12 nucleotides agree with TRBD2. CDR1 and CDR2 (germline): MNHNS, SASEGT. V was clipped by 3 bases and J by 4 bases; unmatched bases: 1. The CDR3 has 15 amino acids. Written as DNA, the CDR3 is TGTGCCAGCAGTGATCTAGCGGGGGGGTACAATGAGCAGTTCTTC. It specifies CASSDLAGGYNEQFF.

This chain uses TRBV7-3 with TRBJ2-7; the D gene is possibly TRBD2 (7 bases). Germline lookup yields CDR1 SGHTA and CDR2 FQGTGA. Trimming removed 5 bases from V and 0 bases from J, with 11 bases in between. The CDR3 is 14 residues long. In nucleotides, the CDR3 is TGTGCCAGCAGCCCGGGGGGCAACTCCTACGAGCAGTACTTC. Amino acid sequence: CASSPGGNSYEQYF.

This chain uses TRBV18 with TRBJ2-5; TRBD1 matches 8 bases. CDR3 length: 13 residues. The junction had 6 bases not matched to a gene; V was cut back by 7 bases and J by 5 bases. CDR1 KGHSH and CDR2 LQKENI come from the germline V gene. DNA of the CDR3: TGTGCCAGCTTGACAGGGGTGAGCGAGACCCAGTACTTC. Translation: CASLTGVSETQYF.